The 8 T cell receptor beta chains reported below all come from one sample, sequenced in a study of identical twins. Using its own MiXCR run on the 5' RACE reads, TCRdb lists one record per CDR3 protein. Among just over 500,000 distinct CDR3 sequences, approximately 22% were seen once, and the ten largest hold roughly 0.9%. The same data also contributed to another study, on T cells expressing NK-cell markers.

The sequencing sample was made of CD4+ T cells sorted from blood. The receptors stem from a woman under 30 in good health.

V usage is TRBV6-1 and J usage is TRBJ1-3; D is undetermined. With 6 bases removed from V and 4 bases from J, the gap between germline ends came to 16 bases. CDR1 and CDR2 (germline): MNHNS, SASEGT. CDR3 length equals 15 residues. CDR3 loop: CASRITGDLGNTIYF. CDR3 nucleotide sequence: TGTGCCAGCAGGATTACGGGTGATCTAGGAAACACCATATATTTT.

The V gene is TRBV20-1, the J gene TRBJ2-3, with TRBD2 identical over 10 bases. Germline lookup yields CDR1 DFQATT and CDR2 SNEGSKA (reference sequence). This CDR3 is built from 15 residues. The V segment lost 3 bases and the J segment 3 bases; nucleotides outside the gene matches: 6. In nucleotides, the CDR3 is TGCAGTGCTAGTGCGAGCGGGGGGGCTACAGATACGCAGTATTTT. This gives the protein CSASASGGATDTQYF.

This chain uses TRBV5-6 with TRBJ1-4; D gene unclear. The CDR3 is made up of 15 amino acids. Trimming removed 4 bases at V and 2 bases at J, with 12 bases between. In germline, CDR1 is SGHDT, CDR2 YYEEEE. DNA of the CDR3: TGTGCCAGCAGCAGCCGTGGGATCACTAATGAAAAACTGTTTTTT. Its protein product is CASSSRGITNEKLFF.

V and J are TRBV20-1 and TRBJ1-1; D remains unclear. The CDR3 loop spans 15 amino acids. V was cut by 7 bases and J by 7 bases, with 25 bases left in between. CDR1 DFQATT and CDR2 SNEGSKA come from the germline V gene (reference sequence). DNA of the CDR3: TGCAGTGGCCAGTCCTATAGCGGAGTTTACGGTGAAGCTTTCTTT. This sequence encodes CSGQSYSGVYGEAFF.

This clonotype occurred a few times. At one boundary the junction diverges from the germline segment, which might be a read error. The chain uses TRBV20-1 and TRBJ1-5; D gene uncertain. The CDR3 is made up of 15 amino acids. Germline V gives CDR1 DFQATT, CDR2 SNEGSKA (reference sequence). Written as DNA, the CDR3 is TGCAGTGCCCGGAGAAACGACGAGGGCGATCAACCCCAGCATTTT. The encoded protein is CSARRNDEGDQPQHF.

The rearrangement uses TRBV7-9 and TRBJ2-7, with D perhaps given as TRBD1 or TRBD2 (6 bases each). Germline V gives CDR1 SEHNR, CDR2 FQNEAQ (reference sequence). The CDR3 covers 11 residues. The germline V and J ends were trimmed by 8 bases and 6 bases, with 11 bases remaining between them. CDR3 DNA sequence: TGTGCCAGCCGCGAGGGGGGCGAGCAGTACTTC. Translated, it gives CASREGGEQYF.

The rearrangement links TRBV20-1 to TRBJ2-5; D not resolved. This CDR3 spans 13 amino acids. V shed 6 bases and J shed 3 bases, with 14 bases lying between them. Germline lookup yields CDR1 DFQATT and CDR2 SNEGSKA (reference sequence). DNA for the CDR3: TGCAGTGCCCCCCAAGCCTGGGAAGAGACCCAGTACTTC. Amino acids: CSAPQAWEETQYF.

This clonotype was detected a few times. The V gene is TRBV6-2 or TRBV6-3, the J gene TRBJ1-5; D unresolved. V was pared by 6 bases and J by 3 bases, with 9 bases between. The CDR3 spans 13 residues. Germline CDR1 reads MNHEY; CDR2 reads SVGEGT. CDR3 loop: CASSPASNQPQHF. Here the CDR3 DNA reads TGTGCCAGCAGCCCCGCTTCCAATCAGCCCCAGCATTTT.